This paragraph covers one T cell receptor beta chain sequence. This clonotype was picked up many times. No cognate antigen has been identified for it. Base qualities are not at hand, and no much larger clone is one base apart. The roughly 39 donors, aged about 6 to 95 years, were systemically healthy Caucasian individuals from Russia. Approximately 9 milliliters of peripheral blood were collected from each donor into EDTA-treated Vacutainer tubes. Ficoll-Paque density-gradient centrifugation was used to isolate PBMCs, with at least 6.5 million per sample. Trizol reagent was used to extract total RNA from the PBMCs, yielding at least 5.5 micrograms per sample. Naive CD45RAhigh/CD27high T cell percentages were measured by flow cytometry on a PBMC aliquot from every donor. Reading the germline V gene gives CDR1 SGHRS and CDR2 YFSETQ. Taken from cysteine to phenylalanine, the CDR3 has 13 residues. Only the CDR3 region is kept as DNA, spanning 39 bases read in frame from base 1. V and J are truncated by 9 bases and 5 bases respectively, leaving an intervening sequence of 15 bases.

Library creation used 5' RACE. The run used an Illumina HiSeq 2500. A second 7 to 11 cycle PCR used a sample-barcoded 5' primer and a J-beta primer mix. Each TCR beta cDNA molecule received a unique molecular identifier from a template-switch 5' adaptor carrying 12 random nucleotides. Each sample yielded at least 2.5 million CDR3-containing paired-end reads. All of the RNA was converted into first-strand cDNA using the Mint cDNA synthesis kit, with a TRBC-specific oligonucleotide serving as the primer. Following uracil-DNA glycosylase treatment, a first 18-cycle PCR with universal primers M1SS and BC2_uni_R was performed on all cDNA. The paper's processing steps were these. For normalization, 1 million high-quality reads, each with a distinct molecular identifier, were randomly selected from each sample. Reads with shared molecular identifiers were discarded instead of being binned into consensus sequences. MiTCR, with a Q25 quality threshold and the strictest error-elimination algorithm, was used for CDR3 identification, clonotype clustering and error correction. A nonparametric unseen species model with Euler transformation was used to estimate a lower bound on total TCR beta diversity. Clones were called with MiXCR by TCRdb after fastp trimmed the public reads at Q25, and only in-frame beta chains were retained. Every CDR3 protein is listed once, alongside the most common genes and DNA of its rows. In this record, the V and J calls reflect TCRdb's handling and not the investigators' own analysis. This sample lists hundreds of thousands of distinct CDR3 sequences; 52% were detected once. The ten largest clones add up to less than 15% of the sample.

This entry belongs to a study of blood T cells in healthy people across ages (dated by TCRdb to between 2014 and 2017). Concerning the study at large: Template switching captured roughly one uniquely barcoded TCR beta cDNA molecule per two T cells in model experiments. Age-related changes in TCR beta repertoire diversity were measured in the study by deep sequencing normalized with unique cDNA molecular identifiers. Using the same blood draw, the study looked at two additional independent replicas of 1 million unique cDNA reads for two donors, one aged 18 to 30 and the other aged 80 or older. To avoid experimental bias, donors of different ages were randomly spread across the sequencing lanes. Donors were grouped into four age groups: young (average about 15 years), middle-aged (39), aged (approximately 58) and long-lived (around 82).

General study outcomes and caveats: Observed TCR beta diversity per million T cells fell roughly linearly with age, and a significant reduction was already apparent by age around 40. Compared with the aged group, more naive CD4+ T cells, fewer expanded clones and increased TCR diversity were shown by the long-lived group, suggesting age selection. Conclusive comparison of naive and antigen-experienced compartments was prevented by the profiling of bulk unsorted PBMCs. Estimates of total diversity based on one million sequenced T cells were considered lower bounds and underestimates. Observed TCR beta diversity correlated strongly with the percentage of naive T cells measured by flow cytometry. Because donor CMV infection status was unknown, age-related changes in expanded clonotypes were potentially confounded.

The source of this sequence is a woman at least 80 years old in good health. Rearrangement joined TRBV5-1 to TRBJ2-1; a tentative D match to TRBD1 spans 6 bases. Sample: blood. The bases read TGCGCCACCTCGTTAGGACAGAACAATGAGCAGTTCTTC. The translation is CATSLGQNNEQFF.